This T cell receptor beta chain was documented in a study of shared clonotypes between healthy human individuals. Only in-frame clones appear in the TCRdb table, and some are missing; sequencing was by immunoSEQ multiplex PCR. The sample has about 560,000 clones; around 80% are singletons. The V end lost 1 base, the J end lost 6 bases, and 19 bases lay between the germline ends. CDR1 is SGHVS, CDR2 FNYEAQ, per germline. This CDR3 comprises 17 residues. The chain employs TRBV7-6 and TRBJ2-1, with D tentatively TRBD2 (7 bases). This receptor was obtained from a woman aged 40 to 49 in good health. Some clones in this sample may be carry-over from other donors' samples. Sequences were obtained from PBMCs. The CDR3: CASSLVGGGSGGNEQFF. In DNA, the CDR3 is TGTGCCAGCAGCTTAGTAGGGGGGGGTAGCGGCGGCAATGAGCAGTTCTTC.